The 9 T cell receptor beta chains below come from one sample, sequenced in a study of cytomegalovirus exposure and HLA in healthy donors (dated 2017 in TCRdb). The library was obtained by the immunoSEQ multiplex PCR assay. For the multiplex PCR, a mixture combining 60 forward primers for TCR Vbeta segments and 13 reverse primers for TCR Jbeta segments was used. TCRdb took over this immuneACCESS table, retaining in-frame rearrangements with V and J assigned. Such tables are incomplete; in checked studies, under half of the missing clones stem from an unresolved V gene, and the remainder is unexplained. The sample table shows about 64,000 clones, and over 75% are seen once. Together, the top ten hold about 5% of the sample. Sequencing was carried out using PBMCs. All receptors come from a male donor in good health and CMV-seropositive.

This sequence joins TRBV28 and TRBJ2-5, with 9 bases fitting TRBD1. Trimming took 3 bases from V and 11 from J; bases not matched to a gene: 10. The germline CDR1 and CDR2 sequences are MDHEN and SYDVKM. The CDR3 loop spans 14 amino acids. The CDR3 DNA reads TGTGCCAGCAGTTTCGGGACAGGGCCTGGGGTACAGTACTTC. Its translation is CASSFGTGPGVQYF. Complete variable domain (other parts from reference TRBV28 and TRBJ2-5): DVKVTQSSRYLVKRTGEKVFLECVQDMDHENMFWYRQDPGLGLRLIYFSYDVKMKEKGDIPEGYSVSREKKERFSLILESASTNQTSMYLCASSFGTGPGVQYFGPGTRLLVL.

The V call is TRBV6-5, the J call TRBJ1-6; D unresolved. Trimming removed 0 bases at V and 0 bases at J, with 6 bases between. Germline CDR1 MNHEY, CDR2 SVGAGI. This CDR3 spans 16 amino acids. The chain's CDR3 is CASSYSPSSYNSPLHF. In nucleotides, the CDR3 is TGTGCCAGCAGTTACTCCCCGAGCTCCTATAATTCACCCCTCCACTTT.

In its sample, this clone was seen a few times. The chain carries TRBV7-9 and TRBJ1-1, with TRBD1 matching over 8 bases. This CDR3 region has 14 residues. J was trimmed by 1 base and V by 4 bases; bases with no gene match: 2. The V gene's germline CDR1 is SEHNR and CDR2 FQNEAQ (reference sequence). The CDR3 spells CASSSTGGNTEAFF. In DNA form, the CDR3 reads TGTGCCAGCAGCTCAACAGGGGGGAACACTGAAGCTTTCTTT.

V and J are TRBV19 and TRBJ1-6; D gene unclear. CDR1 and CDR2 (germline): LNHDA, SQIVND (reference sequence). The CDR3 length is 16 residues. V gave up 3 bases and J gave up 0 bases, with 9 bases separating them. The CDR3 DNA is TGTGCCAGTAGTATTCAGTGGAGCTCCTATAATTCACCCCTCCACTTT. This translates into CASSIQWSSYNSPLHF. The entire variable domain, with the rest obtained from reference TRBV19 and TRBJ1-6, is as follows: DGGITQSPKYLFRKEGQNVTLSCEQNLNHDAMYWYRQDPGQGLRLIYYSQIVNDFQKGDIAEGYSVSREKKESFPLTVTSAQKNPTAFYLCASSIQWSSYNSPLHFGNGTRLTVT.

The count of this clone is one. This chain joins TRBV5-6 and TRBJ2-7; the match to TRBD1 covers 8 bases. Trimming took 4 bases from V and 0 from J; bases not matched to a gene: 18. This CDR3 has 19 residues. CDR1 and CDR2 from the germline V gene are SGHDT and YYEEEE. The CDR3 spells CASSLISGQGRGDSYEQYF. The CDR3 DNA is TGTGCCAGCAGCCTAATCTCCGGACAGGGACGGGGAGACTCCTACGAGCAGTACTTC.

In nucleotides, the CDR3 is TGTGCCTGGAGTAGGGACAGGACCCTAGTAAACACTGAAGCTTTCTTT. It translates to CAWSRDRTLVNTEAFF. This sequence joins TRBV30 and TRBJ1-1, with TRBD1 matching over 8 bases. V gave up 2 bases and J gave up 2 bases; unmatched junction bases: 10. Per germline, CDR1 GTSNPN and CDR2 SVGIG (reference sequence). The length of the CDR3 is 16 residues.

The V call is TRBV5-1, the J call TRBJ1-4; the match to TRBD1 covers 7 bases. CDR3 length: 14 amino acids. Germline V lookup: CDR1 SGHRS, CDR2 YFSETQ. The trim removed 5 bases at V and 7 bases at J, leaving 8 bases unmatched. The CDR3 DNA reads as TGCGCCAGCAGAAAGGGACAGTCTGGTGAAAAACTGTTTTTT. It yields the protein CASRKGQSGEKLFF. Drawing the rest from reference TRBV5-1 and TRBJ1-4, the complete variable domain is KAGVTQTPRYLIKTRGQQVTLSCSPISGHRSVSWYQQTPGQGLQFLFEYFSETQRNKGNFPGRFSGRQFSNSRSEMNVSTLELGDSALYLCASRKGQSGEKLFFGSGTQLSVL.

This clone has a handful of counts. Here the CDR3 reads CASSRAGDRDGYTF. CDR3 sequence (DNA): TGTGCCAGCAGCCGGGCGGGGGATCGGGACGGCTACACCTTC. This chain links TRBV28 with TRBJ1-2, with D possibly matching TRBD1 (5 bases). The V end was cut by 6 bases, the J end by 8 bases, with 19 bases between. In germline, CDR1 is MDHEN, CDR2 SYDVKM. The CDR3 runs 14 residues.

This chain joins TRBV9 and TRBJ2-7, with 7 positions matching TRBD1. V was clipped by 1 base and J by 2 bases; unmatched bases: 6. There are 15 residues in the CDR3. Germline V gives CDR1 SGDLS, CDR2 YYNGEE. CDR3: CASSVMWDSTYEQYF. In DNA form, the CDR3 reads TGTGCCAGCAGCGTAATGTGGGACAGCACCTACGAGCAGTACTTC.